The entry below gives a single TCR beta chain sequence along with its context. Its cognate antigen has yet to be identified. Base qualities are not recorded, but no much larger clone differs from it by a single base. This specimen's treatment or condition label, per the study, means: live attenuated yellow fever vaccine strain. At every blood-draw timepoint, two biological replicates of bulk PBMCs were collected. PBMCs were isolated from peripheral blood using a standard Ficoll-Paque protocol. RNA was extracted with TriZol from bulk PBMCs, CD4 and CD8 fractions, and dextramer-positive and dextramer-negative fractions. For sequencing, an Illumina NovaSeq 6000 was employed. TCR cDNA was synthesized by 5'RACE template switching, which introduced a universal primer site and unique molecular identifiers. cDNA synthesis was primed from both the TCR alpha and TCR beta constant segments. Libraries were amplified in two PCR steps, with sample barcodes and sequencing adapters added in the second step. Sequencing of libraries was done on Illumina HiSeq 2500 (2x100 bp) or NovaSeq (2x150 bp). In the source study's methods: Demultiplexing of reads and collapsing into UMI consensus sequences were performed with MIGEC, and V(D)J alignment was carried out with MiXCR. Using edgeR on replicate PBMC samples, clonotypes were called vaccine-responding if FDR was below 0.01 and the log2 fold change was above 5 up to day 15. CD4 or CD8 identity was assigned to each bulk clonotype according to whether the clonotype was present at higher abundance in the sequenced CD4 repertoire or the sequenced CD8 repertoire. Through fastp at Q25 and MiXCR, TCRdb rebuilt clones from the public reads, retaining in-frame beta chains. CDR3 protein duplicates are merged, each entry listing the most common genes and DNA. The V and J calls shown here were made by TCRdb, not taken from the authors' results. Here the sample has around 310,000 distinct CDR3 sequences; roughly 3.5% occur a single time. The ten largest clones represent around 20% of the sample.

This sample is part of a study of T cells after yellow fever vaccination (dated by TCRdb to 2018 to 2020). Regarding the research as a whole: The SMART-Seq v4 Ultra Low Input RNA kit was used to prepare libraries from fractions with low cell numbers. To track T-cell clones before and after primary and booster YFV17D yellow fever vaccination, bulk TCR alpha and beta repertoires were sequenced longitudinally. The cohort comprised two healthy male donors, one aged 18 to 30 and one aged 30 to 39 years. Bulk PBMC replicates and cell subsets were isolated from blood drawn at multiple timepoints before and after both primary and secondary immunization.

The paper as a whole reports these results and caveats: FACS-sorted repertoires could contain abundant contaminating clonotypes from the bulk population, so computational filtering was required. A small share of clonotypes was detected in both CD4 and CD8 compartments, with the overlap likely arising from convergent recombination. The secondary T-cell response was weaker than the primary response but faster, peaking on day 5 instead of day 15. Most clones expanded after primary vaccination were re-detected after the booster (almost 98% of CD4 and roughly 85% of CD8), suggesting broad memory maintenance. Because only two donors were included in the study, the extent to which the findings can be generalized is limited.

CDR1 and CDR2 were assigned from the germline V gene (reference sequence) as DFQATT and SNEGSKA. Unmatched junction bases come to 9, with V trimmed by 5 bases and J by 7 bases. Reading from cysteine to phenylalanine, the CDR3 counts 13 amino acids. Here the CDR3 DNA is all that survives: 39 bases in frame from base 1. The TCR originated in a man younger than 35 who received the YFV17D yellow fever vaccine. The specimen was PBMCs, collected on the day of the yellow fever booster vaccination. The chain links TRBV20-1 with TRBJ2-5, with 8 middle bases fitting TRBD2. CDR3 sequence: CSAYGGAEVTQYF. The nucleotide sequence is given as TGCAGTGCTTACGGGGGGGCCGAGGTGACCCAGTACTTC.